This T cell receptor (beta chain) was recovered during a study of post-analysis software for immune sequencing data. Presence of unique molecular identifiers characterized the TCR beta cDNA libraries. TCRdb fed the PCR reads into MiXCR, producing one record per CDR3 protein. The sample shows more than 350,000 distinct CDR3 sequences, 35% to 45% of them seen only once. The sequenced material came from blood. This receptor was identified in a girl aged 2 to 10 with multiple sclerosis.

The CDR3 DNA sequence: TGCGCCAGCAGCCTGGGAGAGAGTAACACCGGGGAGCTGTTTTTT. The encoded protein is CASSLGESNTGELFF. The genes are TRBV4-3 and TRBJ2-2, with D tentatively TRBD2 (5 bases). There are 15 residues in the CDR3. CDR1 is LGHNA, CDR2 YSLEER, per germline. The V and J ends lost 4 bases and 2 bases respectively, with 11 bases between them.